Following are 11 T cell receptor beta chains from one sample sequenced in a study of beta chain features in type 1 diabetes. Investigators reverse transcribed all isolated RNA, so they sequenced expressed TCRB transcripts. The assay was immunoSEQ multiplex PCR, and TCRdb's table has in-frame clones only and misses some. The data contain about 140,000 clones, about 9.1% of them singletons. The sequenced material came from central memory CD4+ T cells from blood. The receptors derive from a woman in her forties in good health.

This sequence joins TRBV6-1 and TRBJ1-1, with TRBD1 matching 8 bases. Per the germline V gene, CDR1 is MNHNS and CDR2 is SASEGT. The CDR3 is made up of 15 amino acids. V lost 8 bases to trimming and J lost 3 bases; unmatched junction nucleotides: 11. This CDR3 reads CASDDRGKRDTEAFF. The CDR3 DNA reads as TGTGCCAGCGATGACAGGGGAAAACGAGACACTGAAGCTTTCTTT.

The chain recombines TRBV18 with TRBJ2-3, with 8 bases fitting TRBD2. V lost 4 bases and J lost 2; bases outside the gene matches: 17. Germline CDR1 and CDR2: KGHSH and LQKENI. The CDR3 is 19 amino acids. CDR3 DNA sequence: TGTGCCAGCTCACGGACACCACATAGTAGCGGGGCGGCCACAGATACGCAGTATTTT. Translating it yields CASSRTPHSSGAATDTQYF. The complete variable domain, with remaining parts taken from reference TRBV18 and TRBJ2-3, reads NAGVMQNPRHLVRRRGQEARLRCSPMKGHSHVYWYRQLPEEGLKFMVYLQKENIIDESGMPKERFSAEFPKEGPSILRIQQVVRGDSAAYFCASSRTPHSSGAATDTQYFGPGTRLTVL.

This clone was seen a handful of times. The chain has TRBV29-1 and TRBJ1-2, with 8 bases fitting TRBD1. Looked up from germline, CDR1 is SQVTM and CDR2 is ANQGSEA. This CDR3 region has 11 residues. Trimming cost V 8 bases and J 8 bases; bases outside gene matches: 7. CDR3 region: CSIQGGEGYTF. CDR3 bases: TGCAGCATACAGGGGGGAGAGGGCTACACCTTC.

This clone was observed a few times. V and J are TRBV19 and TRBJ1-5; D is possibly TRBD1 (5 bases). The V end lost 4 bases, the J end lost 3 bases, and 13 bases lay between the germline ends. Per germline, CDR1 LNHDA and CDR2 SQIVND (reference sequence). This CDR3 region has 15 residues. This CDR3 reads CASSTQGGHNQPQHF. CDR3 in DNA: TGTGCCAGTAGTACTCAGGGTGGGCACAATCAGCCCCAGCATTTT.

This clone appeared a few times. This sample includes further DNA sequences coding for the same CDR3. The V gene is TRBV9, the J gene TRBJ1-2; the D gene is possibly TRBD1 (6 bases). Per the germline V gene, CDR1 is SGDLS and CDR2 is YYNGEE. This CDR3 has 15 residues. V shed 0 bases and J shed 4 bases, with 13 bases lying between them. CDR3 residues: CASSVGGGGGYGYTF. CDR3 nucleotides: TGTGCCAGCAGCGTAGGGGGGGGCGGGGGCTATGGCTACACCTTC.

This clone was observed a handful of times. This chain uses TRBV5-4 with TRBJ2-1, with a possible D match to TRBD1 (5 bases). CDR3 length equals 12 residues. Germline V gene sequence: CDR1 SGHNT, CDR2 YYREEE (reference sequence). V dropped 4 bases and J dropped 9 bases, with 11 bases sitting between them. The CDR3 nucleotides are TGTGCCAGCAGCCCCAGGGTGGGTGAGCAGTTCTTC. Protein: CASSPRVGEQFF.

This clone was seen only a few times. The rearrangement uses TRBV7-6 and TRBJ2-5; D perhaps matches TRBD2 (6 bases). V lost 1 base and J 7 bases, leaving 16 bases between the germline ends. Germline V gene sequence: CDR1 SGHVS, CDR2 FNYEAQ. The CDR3 sequence is 15 residues long. The CDR3 region has the DNA TGTGCCAGCAGCTTAGATCCGGGACTCTTGGGGACCCAGTACTTC. Translated: CASSLDPGLLGTQYF.

The V gene is TRBV2, the J gene TRBJ1-2; D not resolved. The CDR3 has 12 amino acids. Germline V CDR1 and CDR2: SNHLY, FYNNEI. The V and J ends lost 4 bases and 0 bases respectively, with 3 bases between them. The CDR3 here is CASSGANYGYTF. CDR3 bases: TGTGCCAGCAGTGGCGCTAACTATGGCTACACCTTC. The whole variable domain, filled in from reference TRBV2 and TRBJ1-2, reads EPEVTQTPSHQVTQMGQEVILRCVPISNHLYFYWYRQILGQKVEFLVSFYNNEISEKSEIFDDQFSVERPDGSNFTLKIRSTKLEDSAMYFCASSGANYGYTFGSGTRLTVV.

This clone was detected only a few times. Other DNA sequences in this specimen translate into the identical CDR3. The rearrangement links TRBV5-1 to TRBJ2-7, with TRBD2 matching 13 bases. V shed 4 bases and J 3 bases; nucleotides not matched to a gene: 4. The germline V gene has CDR1 SGHRS and CDR2 YFSETQ. The CDR3 is 15 amino acids. The CDR3 sequence is CASSPRTSGGYEQYF. As DNA, the CDR3 is TGCGCCAGCAGCCCCCGGACTAGCGGGGGCTACGAGCAGTACTTC.

This clone was observed many times. The rearrangement uses TRBV5-4 and TRBJ2-1; TRBD2 aligns across 16 bases. The CDR3 sequence is 17 residues long. Germline V gene data show CDR1 as SGHNT and CDR2 as YYREEE (reference sequence). V gave up 4 bases and J gave up 5 bases; unmatched junction bases: 6. Written as DNA, the CDR3 is TGTGCCAGCAGCAAGGGGACTAGCGGGGGGGACGACAATGAGCAGTTCTTC. Its protein is CASSKGTSGGDDNEQFF.

This clone was counted many times. V is TRBV7-7 and J is TRBJ2-5; maybe TRBD2 (6 bases). Germline V lookup: CDR1 SSHAT, CDR2 FNYEAQ (reference sequence). The CDR3 contains 13 residues. V lost 5 bases and J lost 5, with 12 bases in between. CDR3 amino acids: CASSIMEGETQYF. The CDR3, as DNA: TGTGCCAGCAGCATCATGGAGGGGGAGACCCAGTACTTC.